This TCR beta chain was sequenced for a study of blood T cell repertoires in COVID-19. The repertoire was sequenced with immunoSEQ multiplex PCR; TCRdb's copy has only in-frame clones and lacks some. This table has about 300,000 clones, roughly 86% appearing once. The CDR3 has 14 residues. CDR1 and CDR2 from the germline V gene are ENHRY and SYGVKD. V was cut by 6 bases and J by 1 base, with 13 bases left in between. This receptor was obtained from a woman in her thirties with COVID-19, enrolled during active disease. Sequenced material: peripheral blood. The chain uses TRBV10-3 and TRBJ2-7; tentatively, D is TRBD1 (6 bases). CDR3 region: CAIRNWTASYEQYF. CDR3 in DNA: TGTGCCATCAGGAACTGGACAGCGTCCTACGAGCAGTACTTC.